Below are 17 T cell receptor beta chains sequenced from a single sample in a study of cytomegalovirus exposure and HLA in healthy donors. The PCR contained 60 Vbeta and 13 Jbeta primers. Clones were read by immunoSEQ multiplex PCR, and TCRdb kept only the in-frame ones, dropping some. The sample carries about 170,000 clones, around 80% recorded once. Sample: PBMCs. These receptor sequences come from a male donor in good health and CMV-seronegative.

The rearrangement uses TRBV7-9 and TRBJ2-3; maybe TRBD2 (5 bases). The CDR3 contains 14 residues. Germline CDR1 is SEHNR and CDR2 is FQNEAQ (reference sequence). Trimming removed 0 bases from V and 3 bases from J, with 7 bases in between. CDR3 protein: CASSLASGTDTQYF. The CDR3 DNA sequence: TGTGCCAGCAGCTTAGCGTCGGGAACAGATACGCAGTATTTT.

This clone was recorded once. This chain's CDR3 is CASSLAPPGTGNTEAFF. Here the CDR3 DNA reads TGTGCCAGCAGCTTGGCACCCCCCGGGACAGGGAACACTGAAGCTTTCTTT. J is TRBJ1-1 and V is TRBV5-4; TRBD1 agrees at 8 bases. In germline, CDR1 is SGHNT, CDR2 YYREEE (reference sequence). V lost 0 bases and J lost 1; bases outside the gene matches: 8. The length of the CDR3 is 17 residues.

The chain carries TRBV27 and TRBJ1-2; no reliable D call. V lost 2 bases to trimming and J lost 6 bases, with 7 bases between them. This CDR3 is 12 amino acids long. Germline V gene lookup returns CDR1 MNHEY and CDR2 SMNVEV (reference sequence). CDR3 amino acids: CASSLAGDGYTF. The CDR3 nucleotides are TGTGCCAGCAGTTTAGCCGGGGATGGCTACACCTTC.

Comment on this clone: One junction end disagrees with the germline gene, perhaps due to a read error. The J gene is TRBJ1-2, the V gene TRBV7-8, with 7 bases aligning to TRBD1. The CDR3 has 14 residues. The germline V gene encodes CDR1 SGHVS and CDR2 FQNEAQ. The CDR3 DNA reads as TGTGCCAGCAGCGTCGACAGGGACCTCCTGGGCTACCCCTTC. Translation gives CASSVDRDLLGYPF.

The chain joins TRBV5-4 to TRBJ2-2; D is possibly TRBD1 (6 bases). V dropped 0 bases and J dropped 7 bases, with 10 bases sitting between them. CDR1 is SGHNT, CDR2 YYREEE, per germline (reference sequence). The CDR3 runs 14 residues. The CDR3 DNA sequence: TGTGCCAGCAGCTTGGTTACAGGGTTCGGGGAGCTGTTTTTT. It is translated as CASSLVTGFGELFF.

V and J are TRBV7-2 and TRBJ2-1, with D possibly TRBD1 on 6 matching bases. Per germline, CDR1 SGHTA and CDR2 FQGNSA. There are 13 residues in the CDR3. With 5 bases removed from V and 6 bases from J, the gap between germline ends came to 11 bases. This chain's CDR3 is CASSLTGINEQFF. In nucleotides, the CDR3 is TGTGCCAGCAGCCTAACAGGGATCAATGAGCAGTTCTTC.

The CDR3 DNA is TGTGCCAGCAGCTTCGGACAGGGGCCTGGTTACGAGCAGTACTTC. It translates to CASSFGQGPGYEQYF. The chain uses TRBV7-6 and TRBJ2-7; 9 positions match TRBD1. CDR1 SGHVS and CDR2 FNYEAQ come from the germline V gene. The CDR3 runs 15 residues. Trimming at V came to 3 bases and at J to 4 bases, leaving 7 bases not matched to a gene. Full variable domain (outside the CDR3, taken from reference TRBV7-6 and TRBJ2-7): GAGVSQSPRYKVTKRGQDVALRCDPISGHVSLYWYRQALGQGPEFLTYFNYEAQQDKSGLPNDRFSAERPEGSISTLTIQRTEQRDSAMYRCASSFGQGPGYEQYFGPGTRLTVT.

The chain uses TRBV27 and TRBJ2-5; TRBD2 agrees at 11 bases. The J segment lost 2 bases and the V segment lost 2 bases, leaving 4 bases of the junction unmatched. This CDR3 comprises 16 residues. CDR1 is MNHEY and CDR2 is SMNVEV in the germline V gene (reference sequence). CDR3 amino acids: CASSLLAGGPQETQYF. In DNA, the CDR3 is TGTGCCAGCAGTTTACTAGCGGGAGGCCCACAAGAGACCCAGTACTTC.

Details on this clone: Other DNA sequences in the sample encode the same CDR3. The CDR3 DNA reads as TGTGCCATCTCTCGGGAGCCAACTCCTAGCACAGATACGCAGTATTTT. Translated: CAISREPTPSTDTQYF. The rearrangement uses TRBV10-3 and TRBJ2-3; tentative D call: TRBD2 (6 bases). Germline CDR1 ENHRY, CDR2 SYGVKD. V was shortened by 8 bases and J by 0 bases, with 18 bases between the two germline ends. The CDR3 extends over 16 amino acids.

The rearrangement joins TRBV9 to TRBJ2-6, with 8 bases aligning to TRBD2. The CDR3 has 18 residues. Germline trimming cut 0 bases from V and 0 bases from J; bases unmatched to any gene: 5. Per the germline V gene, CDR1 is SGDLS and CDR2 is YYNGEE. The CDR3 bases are TGTGCCAGCAGCGTAGAAGCGGGGGCGATCTCTGGGGCCAACGTCCTGACTTTC. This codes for CASSVEAGAISGANVLTF.

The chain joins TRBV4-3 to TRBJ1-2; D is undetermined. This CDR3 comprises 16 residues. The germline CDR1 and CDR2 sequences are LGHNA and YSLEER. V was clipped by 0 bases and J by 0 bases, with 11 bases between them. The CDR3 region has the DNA TGCGCCAGCAGCCAAGACCGGGAAACTGCTAACTATGGCTACACCTTC. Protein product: CASSQDRETANYGYTF.

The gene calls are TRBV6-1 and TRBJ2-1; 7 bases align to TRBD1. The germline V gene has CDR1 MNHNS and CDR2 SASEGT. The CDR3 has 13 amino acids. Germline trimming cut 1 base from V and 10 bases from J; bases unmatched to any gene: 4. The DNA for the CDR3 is TGTGCCAGCAGTGAAGGGGACAGAAGAGAGCAGTTCTTC. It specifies CASSEGDRREQFF.

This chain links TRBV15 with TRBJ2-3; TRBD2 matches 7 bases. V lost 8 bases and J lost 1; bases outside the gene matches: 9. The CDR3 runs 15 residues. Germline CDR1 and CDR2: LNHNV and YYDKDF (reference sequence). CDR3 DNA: TGTGCCACCCGACATCGGGGAGGGGGCACAGATACGCAGTATTTT. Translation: CATRHRGGGTDTQYF.

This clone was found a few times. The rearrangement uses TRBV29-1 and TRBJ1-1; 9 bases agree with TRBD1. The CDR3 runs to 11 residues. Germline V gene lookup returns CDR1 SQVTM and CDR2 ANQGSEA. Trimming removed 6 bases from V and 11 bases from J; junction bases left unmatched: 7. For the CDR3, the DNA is TGCAGCGTACCCGGGACAGGGATTGCTTTCTTT. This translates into CSVPGTGIAFF.

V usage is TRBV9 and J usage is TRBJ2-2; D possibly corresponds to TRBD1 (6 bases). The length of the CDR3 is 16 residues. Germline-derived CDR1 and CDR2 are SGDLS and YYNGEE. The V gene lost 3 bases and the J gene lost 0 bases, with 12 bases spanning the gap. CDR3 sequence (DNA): TGTGCCAGCAGCGGCACCGGGACACCGAACACCGGGGAGCTGTTTTTT. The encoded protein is CASSGTGTPNTGELFF.

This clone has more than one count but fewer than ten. CDR3 in amino acids: CASSSRTRAPYNEQFF. CDR3 DNA: TGTGCCAGCAGTTCCAGGACAAGGGCCCCTTACAATGAGCAGTTCTTC. This chain uses TRBV6-5 with TRBJ2-1; D might be TRBD1 (5 bases). Trimming stripped 4 bases from V and 4 bases from J, with 17 bases between. The CDR3 has 16 amino acids. CDR1 and CDR2 (germline): MNHEY, SVGAGI.

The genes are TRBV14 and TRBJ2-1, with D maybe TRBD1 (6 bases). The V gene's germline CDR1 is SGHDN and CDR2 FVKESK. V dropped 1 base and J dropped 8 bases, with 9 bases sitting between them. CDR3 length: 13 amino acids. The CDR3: CASSQVGGDEQFF. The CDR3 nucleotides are TGTGCCAGCAGCCAAGTAGGGGGAGATGAGCAGTTCTTC.